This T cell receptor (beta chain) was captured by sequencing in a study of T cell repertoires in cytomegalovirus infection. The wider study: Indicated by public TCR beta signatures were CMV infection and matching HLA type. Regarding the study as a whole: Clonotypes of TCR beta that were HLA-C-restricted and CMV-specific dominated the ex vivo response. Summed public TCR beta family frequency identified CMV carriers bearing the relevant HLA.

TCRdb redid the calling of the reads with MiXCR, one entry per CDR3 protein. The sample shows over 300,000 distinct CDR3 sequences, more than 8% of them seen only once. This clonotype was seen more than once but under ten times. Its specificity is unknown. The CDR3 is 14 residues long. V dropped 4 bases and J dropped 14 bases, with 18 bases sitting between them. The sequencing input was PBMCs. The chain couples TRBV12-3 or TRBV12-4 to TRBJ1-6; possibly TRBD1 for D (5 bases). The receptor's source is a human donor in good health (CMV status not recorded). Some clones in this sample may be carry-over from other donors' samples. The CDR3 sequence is CASSSAPGPSSLHF. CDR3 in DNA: TGTGCCAGCAGTTCGGCCCCGGGACCATCGTCCCTCCACTTT.